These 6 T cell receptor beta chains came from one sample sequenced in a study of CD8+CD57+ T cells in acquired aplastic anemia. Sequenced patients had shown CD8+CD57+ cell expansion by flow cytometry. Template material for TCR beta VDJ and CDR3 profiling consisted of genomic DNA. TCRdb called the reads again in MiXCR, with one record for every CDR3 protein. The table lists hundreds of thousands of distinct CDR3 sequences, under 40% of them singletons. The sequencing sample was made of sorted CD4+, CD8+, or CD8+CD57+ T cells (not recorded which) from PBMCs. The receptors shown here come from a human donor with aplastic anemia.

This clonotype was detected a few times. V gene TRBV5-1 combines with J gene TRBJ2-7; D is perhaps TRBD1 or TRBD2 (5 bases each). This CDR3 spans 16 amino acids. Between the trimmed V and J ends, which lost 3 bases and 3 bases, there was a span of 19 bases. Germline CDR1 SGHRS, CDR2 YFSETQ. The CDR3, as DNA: TGCGCCAGCAGCTCCTTGCCGGGACCAGGGATCTACGAGCAGTACTTC. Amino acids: CASSSLPGPGIYEQYF.

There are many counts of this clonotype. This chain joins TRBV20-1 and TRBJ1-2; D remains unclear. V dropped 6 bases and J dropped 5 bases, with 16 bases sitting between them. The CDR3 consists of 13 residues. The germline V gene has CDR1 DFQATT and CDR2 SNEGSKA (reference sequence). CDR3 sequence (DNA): TGCAGTGCCTCCTACCCCACCTCTTATGGCTACACCTTC. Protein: CSASYPTSYGYTF.

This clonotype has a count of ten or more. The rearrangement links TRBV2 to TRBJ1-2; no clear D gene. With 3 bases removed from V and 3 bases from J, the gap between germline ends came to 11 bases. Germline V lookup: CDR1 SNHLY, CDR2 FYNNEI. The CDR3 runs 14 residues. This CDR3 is CASSDRWADYGYTF. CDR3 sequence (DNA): TGTGCCAGCAGTGATCGCTGGGCCGACTATGGCTACACCTTC.

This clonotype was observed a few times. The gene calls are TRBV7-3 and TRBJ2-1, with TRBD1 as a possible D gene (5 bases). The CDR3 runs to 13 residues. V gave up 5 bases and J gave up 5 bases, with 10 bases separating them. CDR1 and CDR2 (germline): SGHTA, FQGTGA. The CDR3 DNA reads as TGTGCCAGCAGCCCCGGACACAACAATGAGCAGTTCTTC. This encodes CASSPGHNNEQFF.

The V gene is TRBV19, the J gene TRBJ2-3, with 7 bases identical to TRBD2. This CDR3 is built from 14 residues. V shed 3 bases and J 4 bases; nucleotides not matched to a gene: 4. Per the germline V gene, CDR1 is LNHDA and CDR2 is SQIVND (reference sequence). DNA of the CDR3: TGTGCCAGTAGTATTTTTGCGGGAGCAGATACGCAGTATTTT. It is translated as CASSIFAGADTQYF.

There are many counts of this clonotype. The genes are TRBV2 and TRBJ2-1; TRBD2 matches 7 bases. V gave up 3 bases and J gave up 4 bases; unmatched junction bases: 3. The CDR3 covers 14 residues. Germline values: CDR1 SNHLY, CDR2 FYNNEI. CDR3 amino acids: CASSETGGYNEQFF. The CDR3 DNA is TGTGCCAGCAGTGAGACGGGGGGATACAATGAGCAGTTCTTC.